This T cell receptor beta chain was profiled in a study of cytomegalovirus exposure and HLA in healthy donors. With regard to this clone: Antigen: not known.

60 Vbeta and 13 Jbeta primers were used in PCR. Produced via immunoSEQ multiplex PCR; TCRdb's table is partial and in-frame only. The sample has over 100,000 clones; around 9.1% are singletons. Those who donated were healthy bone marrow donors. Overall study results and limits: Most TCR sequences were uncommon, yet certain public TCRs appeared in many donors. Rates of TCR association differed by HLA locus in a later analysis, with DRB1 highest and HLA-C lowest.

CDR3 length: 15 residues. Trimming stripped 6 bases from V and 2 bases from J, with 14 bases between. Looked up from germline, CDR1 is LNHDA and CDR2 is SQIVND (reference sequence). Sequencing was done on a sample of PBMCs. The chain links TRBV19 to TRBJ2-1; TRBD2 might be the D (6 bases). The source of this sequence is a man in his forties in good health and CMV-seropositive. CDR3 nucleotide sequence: TGTGCCAGTAGCCTAGCGCAAAGTCCCTACAATGAGCAGTTCTTC. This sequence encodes CASSLAQSPYNEQFF.